Listed below are T cell receptor beta chains from one sample, sequenced in a study of cytomegalovirus exposure and HLA in healthy donors. Here immunoSEQ multiplex PCR was the method, and the copy in TCRdb shows in-frame clones only, minus some. The table lists some 170,000 clones, approximately 70% of them singletons. Sequencing was carried out using PBMCs. The origin of the receptors is a human donor in good health. Each CDR3 is given with its conserved first and last residue. The D gene is left open where the match is weak. The listing skips clone size in some rows; elsewhere it reads once, few, many or a size class.

clone size: NA
D gene: TRBD1
V gene: TRBV4-3
J gene: TRBJ2-3
CDR3 DNA: TGCGCCAGCAGCCAGTTGACAGGGGGCGTGAGTACAGATACGCAGTATTTT
CDR3 protein: CASSQLTGGVSTDTQYF

clone size: NA
D gene: NA
V gene: TRBV11-3
J gene: TRBJ1-1
CDR3 DNA: TGTGCCAGCAGCTTAGCCAGGGATGAAGCTTTCTTT
CDR3 protein: CASSLARDEAFF

clone size: few
D gene: TRBD2
V gene: TRBV7-3
J gene: TRBJ2-3
CDR3 DNA: TGTGCCAGCAGCGGGACTAGCGGGGAAACAGATACGCAGTATTTT
CDR3 protein: CASSGTSGETDTQYF

clone size: NA
D gene: NA
V gene: TRBV15
J gene: TRBJ1-2
CDR3 DNA: TGTGCCACCAGCAGAGACGCTTCCGGGACTAACTATGGCTACACCTTC
CDR3 protein: CATSRDASGTNYGYTF

clone size: NA
D gene: TRBD1
V gene: TRBV4-1
J gene: TRBJ2-7
CDR3 DNA: TGCGCCAGCAGCCAGGGACAGGGAACGTTCTACGAGCAGTACTTC
CDR3 protein: CASSQGQGTFYEQYF

clone size: NA
D gene: TRBD1
V gene: TRBV5-1
J gene: TRBJ1-2
CDR3 DNA: TGCGCCAGCAGCAGTACCGGGACAGTTAACTATGGCTACACCTTC
CDR3 protein: CASSSTGTVNYGYTF

clone size: NA
D gene: TRBD1
V gene: TRBV18
J gene: TRBJ1-6
CDR3 DNA: TGTGCCAGCTCACTCTCGGACAGGGAATCACCCCTCCACTTT
CDR3 protein: CASSLSDRESPLHF

clone size: NA
D gene: NA
V gene: TRBV10-1
J gene: TRBJ1-1
CDR3 DNA: TGCGCCAGCAGTGAGGGTAGGGGGACTGAAGCTTTCTTT
CDR3 protein: CASSEGRGTEAFF

clone size: NA
D gene: NA
V gene: TRBV15
J gene: TRBJ2-4
CDR3 DNA: TGTGCCACCAGCCACCGCCCGACAGAGGTGGCCAAAAACATTCAGTACTTC
CDR3 protein: CATSHRPTEVAKNIQYF

clone size: NA
D gene: TRBD1
V gene: TRBV9
J gene: TRBJ1-4
CDR3 DNA: TGTGCCAGCAGCAAGACAGGGGGCGAGGGAAAACTGTTTTTT
CDR3 protein: CASSKTGGEGKLFF

clone size: NA
D gene: TRBD1
V gene: TRBV2
J gene: TRBJ1-4
CDR3 DNA: TGTGCCAGCCGGGGTGGAGGACAGGGTGAAAAACTGTTTTTT
CDR3 protein: CASRGGGQGEKLFF

clone size: NA
D gene: TRBD1
V gene: TRBV11-2
J gene: TRBJ2-7
CDR3 DNA: TGTGCCAGCAGCTTGGGACAGGGGCTATCCTACGAGCAGTACTTC
CDR3 protein: CASSLGQGLSYEQYF

clone size: few
D gene: NA
V gene: TRBV2
J gene: TRBJ1-5
CDR3 DNA: TGTGCCAGCAGTTTCAACCCTATCGCGGGGAGGTCTCAGCCCCAGCATTTT
CDR3 protein: CASSFNPIAGRSQPQHF

clone size: few
D gene: TRBD2
V gene: TRBV4-2
J gene: TRBJ2-3
CDR3 DNA: TGTGCCAGCAGCCAAGCTCCGCTAGCGGAACTCACAGATACGCAGTATTTT
CDR3 protein: CASSQAPLAELTDTQYF

clone size: NA
D gene: NA
V gene: TRBV5-5
J gene: TRBJ1-1
CDR3 DNA: TGTGCCAGCAGCCCCCTCCTTGGAAACCCGGGTTCAGCTTTCTTT
CDR3 protein: CASSPLLGNPGSAFF

clone size: NA
D gene: TRBD2
V gene: TRBV5-4
J gene: TRBJ2-1
CDR3 DNA: TGTGCCAGCAGCTCCGGGACTAGCGGGGGAAATGAGCAGTTCTTC
CDR3 protein: CASSSGTSGGNEQFF

clone size: NA
D gene: TRBD1
V gene: TRBV7-7
J gene: TRBJ2-5
CDR3 DNA: TGTGCTAGCAGCTTAGGAGCGACAGGGGATGAGACCCAGTACTTC
CDR3 protein: CASSLGATGDETQYF

clone size: NA
D gene: NA
V gene: TRBV5-1
J gene: TRBJ1-5
CDR3 DNA: TGCGCCAGCAGCCCTGGACAGACCAATCAGCCCCAGCATTTT
CDR3 protein: CASSPGQTNQPQHF

clone size: NA
D gene: TRBD2
V gene: TRBV7-8
J gene: TRBJ2-6
CDR3 DNA: TGTGCCAGCAGCGAGGGACGGGGGGTCCCCTCTGGGGCCAACGTCCTGACTTTC
CDR3 protein: CASSEGRGVPSGANVLTF

clone size: NA
D gene: TRBD1
V gene: TRBV5-4
J gene: TRBJ1-2
CDR3 DNA: TGTGCCAGCAGCCCCCGGACAGGGGGCGATGGCTACACCTTC
CDR3 protein: CASSPRTGGDGYTF

clone size: NA
D gene: TRBD2
V gene: TRBV30
J gene: TRBJ2-5
CDR3 DNA: TGTGCCTGGAGTGTCGGGAGGGCTAGCGGGGAGACCCAGTACTTC
CDR3 protein: CAWSVGRASGETQYF

clone size: NA
D gene: NA
V gene: TRBV28
J gene: TRBJ1-5
CDR3 DNA: TGTGCCAGCAGTTTAATCCAGGGTGATCAGCCCCAGCATTTT
CDR3 protein: CASSLIQGDQPQHF

clone size: few
D gene: TRBD2
V gene: TRBV5-1
J gene: TRBJ2-5
CDR3 DNA: TGCGCCAGCACTGAGCTAGCGGGGGGGCTGGAGACCCAGTACTTC
CDR3 protein: CASTELAGGLETQYF

clone size: NA
D gene: NA
V gene: TRBV19
J gene: TRBJ1-6
CDR3 DNA: TGTGCCAGTAGTACCCACAGGGTGGCCTATAATTCACCCCTCCACTTT
CDR3 protein: CASSTHRVAYNSPLHF

clone size: NA
D gene: TRBD1
V gene: TRBV7-8
J gene: TRBJ2-2
CDR3 DNA: TGTGCCAGCAGCCTAGACAGGGTTAACGGCGGGGAGCTGTTTTTT
CDR3 protein: CASSLDRVNGGELFF

clone size: few
D gene: NA
V gene: TRBV15
J gene: TRBJ2-1
CDR3 DNA: TGTGCCACCAGCAGAGATTATGGACAGGGAGGGCATGAGCAGTTCTTC
CDR3 protein: CATSRDYGQGGHEQFF

clone size: NA
D gene: TRBD1
V gene: TRBV5-4
J gene: TRBJ2-1
CDR3 DNA: TGTGCCAGCAGCTTGGGGCAGGGGGAATACAATGAGCAGTTCTTC
CDR3 protein: CASSLGQGEYNEQFF

clone size: NA
D gene: TRBD1
V gene: TRBV2
J gene: TRBJ2-7
CDR3 DNA: TGTGCCATCAAGGGGGCAGGGGGCCGCGAGCAGTACTTC
CDR3 protein: CAIKGAGGREQYF

clone size: NA
D gene: NA
V gene: TRBV5-4
J gene: TRBJ1-2
CDR3 DNA: TGTGCCAGCAGCTTGGCCAGGCAGGGCGGCAATGGCTACACCTTC
CDR3 protein: CASSLARQGGNGYTF

clone size: NA
D gene: NA
V gene: TRBV10-3
J gene: TRBJ1-1
CDR3 DNA: TGTGCCATCAGTGACTCGTCTAGTCGAGATAGCCGGGCTTTCTTT
CDR3 protein: CAISDSSSRDSRAFF

clone size: NA
D gene: TRBD2
V gene: TRBV4-1
J gene: TRBJ2-7
CDR3 DNA: TGCGCCAGCAGCCAAGTAGCGGGGGGGCCCGACGAGCAGTACTTC
CDR3 protein: CASSQVAGGPDEQYF

clone size: NA
D gene: NA
V gene: TRBV18
J gene: TRBJ1-1
CDR3 DNA: TGTGCCAGCTCACCGAGTCATCAGGGTGCCGTAGCTTTCTTT
CDR3 protein: CASSPSHQGAVAFF

clone size: NA
D gene: TRBD1
V gene: TRBV19
J gene: TRBJ2-1
CDR3 DNA: TGTGCCAGTAGCTCCGGGACAGGGGTCGGCTCCTACAATGAGCAGTTCTTC
CDR3 protein: CASSSGTGVGSYNEQFF

clone size: once
D gene: NA
V gene: TRBV19
J gene: TRBJ1-2
CDR3 DNA: TGTGCCAGTAGTATTTTGGACAGCCCAGTGAGCTATGGCTACACCTTC
CDR3 protein: CASSILDSPVSYGYTF

clone size: NA
D gene: TRBD2
V gene: TRBV15
J gene: TRBJ2-1
CDR3 DNA: TGTGCCACCAGCAGAGCTACCGGGAGGTCAAGGGATGAGCAGTTCTTC
CDR3 protein: CATSRATGRSRDEQFF

clone size: NA
D gene: NA
V gene: TRBV9
J gene: TRBJ2-1
CDR3 DNA: TGTGCCAGCAGCGTAGAGAGCGACCCCTACAATGAGCAGTTCTTC
CDR3 protein: CASSVESDPYNEQFF

clone size: few
D gene: TRBD1
V gene: TRBV5-6
J gene: TRBJ1-1
CDR3 DNA: TGTGCCAGCAGCTCTTGGGACAGGGAATCGAACACTGAAGCTTTCTTT
CDR3 protein: CASSSWDRESNTEAFF

clone size: NA
D gene: NA
V gene: TRBV7-2
J gene: TRBJ1-5
CDR3 DNA: TGTGCCAGCAGCTTAGTAACAGGTGGCAATCAGCCCCAGCATTTT
CDR3 protein: CASSLVTGGNQPQHF

clone size: NA
D gene: TRBD1
V gene: TRBV27
J gene: TRBJ2-7
CDR3 DNA: TGTGCCAGCAGTTCTTGGACAGGCCTTGCCTACGAGCAGTACTTC
CDR3 protein: CASSSWTGLAYEQYF

clone size: NA
D gene: TRBD1
V gene: TRBV9
J gene: TRBJ1-1
CDR3 DNA: TGTGCCAGCAGCCCAACCGGACAGGTCAACACTGAAGCTTTCTTT
CDR3 protein: CASSPTGQVNTEAFF

clone size: NA
D gene: NA
V gene: TRBV27
J gene: TRBJ1-5
CDR3 DNA: TGTGCCAGCAGTCCCAGGGGTCCCGGCTATCAGCCCCAGCATTTT
CDR3 protein: CASSPRGPGYQPQHF

clone size: NA
D gene: TRBD2
V gene: TRBV2
J gene: TRBJ2-3
CDR3 DNA: TGTGCCAGCAGTGAAGGGGTAGCGGGGGGCGGTACGCAGTATTTT
CDR3 protein: CASSEGVAGGGTQYF

clone size: NA
D gene: TRBD1
V gene: TRBV7-9
J gene: TRBJ2-7
CDR3 DNA: TGTGCCAGCACCGGGACAGACTCCTACGAGCAGTACTTC
CDR3 protein: CASTGTDSYEQYF

clone size: NA
D gene: NA
V gene: TRBV11-2
J gene: TRBJ2-1
CDR3 DNA: TGTGCCAGCAGGCGTGGTGGTTCTTACAATGAGCAGTTCTTC
CDR3 protein: CASRRGGSYNEQFF

clone size: NA
D gene: NA
V gene: TRBV6-6
J gene: TRBJ2-1
CDR3 DNA: TGTGCCAGCAGTCCCCGGCCGGGGGATTACAATGAGCAGTTCTTC
CDR3 protein: CASSPRPGDYNEQFF

clone size: NA
D gene: TRBD1
V gene: TRBV29-1
J gene: TRBJ2-3
CDR3 DNA: TGCAGCGTTCCTGGGCCAGGGGGAAGCACAGATACGCAGTATTTT
CDR3 protein: CSVPGPGGSTDTQYF

clone size: once
D gene: TRBD1
V gene: TRBV5-6
J gene: TRBJ2-7
CDR3 DNA: TGTGCCAGCAGCCACCTCACAGGGGGCCCCTACGAGCAGTACTTC
CDR3 protein: CASSHLTGGPYEQYF

clone size: few
D gene: NA
V gene: TRBV21-1
J gene: TRBJ1-3
CDR3 DNA: TGTGCCAGCAGCAATAAGGGGACAGTTCCGACGAGCTCTGGAAACACCATATATTTT
CDR3 protein: CASSNKGTVPTSSGNTIYF

clone size: NA
D gene: NA
V gene: TRBV18
J gene: TRBJ2-1
CDR3 DNA: TGTGCCAGCTCACCCCCTACATGGAGCTCCTACAATGAGCAGTTCTTC
CDR3 protein: CASSPPTWSSYNEQFF

clone size: NA
D gene: TRBD2
V gene: TRBV10-3
J gene: TRBJ2-2
CDR3 DNA: TGTGCCATCAGTGAGTTGAGTCTAGCGGGGGGATCGTCGAACACCGGGGAGCTGTTTTTT
CDR3 protein: CAISELSLAGGSSNTGELFF